The 7 T cell receptor beta chains below were found in one sample sequenced in a study of cytomegalovirus exposure and HLA in healthy donors. The PCR was carried out with 60 Vbeta primers and 13 Jbeta primers. Profiling relied on immunoSEQ multiplex PCR, and the TCRdb table lists in-frame clones only, not all of them. The data show roughly 110,000 clones, with approximately 85% seen just once and 1.5% to 2% held by the top ten. Material: PBMCs. These TCRs come from a man between 45 and 60 years old in good health and CMV-seronegative.

The gene calls are TRBV11-2 and TRBJ2-3, with 16 bases fitting TRBD2. CDR1 SGHAT and CDR2 FQNNGV come from the germline V gene. CDR3 length: 17 residues. The J segment lost 4 bases and the V segment lost 5 bases, leaving 6 bases of the junction unmatched. CDR3 in amino acids: CASSKGTSGGGPDTQYF. DNA of the CDR3: TGTGCCAGCAGCAAAGGGACTAGCGGGGGGGGGCCAGATACGCAGTATTTT.

The chain combines TRBV7-2 with TRBJ1-3; 10 nucleotides agree with TRBD1. The trim removed 5 bases at V and 5 bases at J, leaving 12 bases unmatched. CDR1 is SGHTA, CDR2 FQGNSA, per germline. The CDR3 is 17 amino acids. CDR3 nucleotides: TGTGCCAGCAGCACCGCCAGGACAGGGGGTTTGAGAAACACCATATATTTT. Its translation is CASSTARTGGLRNTIYF. Based on the CDR3 plus reference TRBV7-2 and TRBJ1-3, the full variable domain is GAGVSQSPSNKVTEKGKDVELRCDPISGHTALYWYRQSLGQGLEFLIYFQGNSAPDKSGLPSDRFSAERTGGSVSTLTIQRTQQEDSAVYLCASSTARTGGLRNTIYFGEGSWLTVV.

The V call is TRBV6-5, the J call TRBJ1-5, with D tentatively TRBD1 (5 bases). The V end was cut by 6 bases, the J end by 11 bases, with 20 bases between. The CDR3 is 14 residues long. Per the germline V gene, CDR1 is MNHEY and CDR2 is SVGAGI. Written as DNA, the CDR3 is TGTGCCAGCAGAAAGGGGTCACCGGAACAGTCCCAGCATTTT. It yields the protein CASRKGSPEQSQHF.

In this sample, this clone turned up once. The V gene is TRBV7-2, the J gene TRBJ2-1; possibly TRBD1 for D (5 bases). Trimming took 6 bases from V and 0 from J, leaving 12 bases between them. The CDR3 spans 15 residues. Germline V gene data show CDR1 as SGHTA and CDR2 as FQGNSA. DNA of the CDR3: TGTGCCAGCAGTACCCGGACACCCTCCTACAATGAGCAGTTCTTC. It is translated as CASSTRTPSYNEQFF. Together with reference TRBV7-2 and TRBJ2-1, the CDR3 gives the full variable domain: GAGVSQSPSNKVTEKGKDVELRCDPISGHTALYWYRQSLGQGLEFLIYFQGNSAPDKSGLPSDRFSAERTGGSVSTLTIQRTQQEDSAVYLCASSTRTPSYNEQFFGPGTRLTVL.

The chain links TRBV6-6 to TRBJ1-4; 9 bases align to TRBD1. Germline CDR1 and CDR2: MNHNY and SVGAGI (reference sequence). This CDR3 contains 14 residues. V lost 8 bases and J lost 8; bases outside the gene matches: 9. Here the CDR3 DNA reads TGTGCCAGCTGCAGGGACAGGGCCGACGAAAAACTGTTTTTT. Residues: CASCRDRADEKLFF.

The genes are TRBV5-1 and TRBJ2-5; maybe TRBD1 (5 bases). Germline CDR1 and CDR2: SGHRS and YFSETQ. With 4 bases removed from V and 5 bases from J, the gap between germline ends came to 12 bases. The CDR3 loop spans 13 amino acids. CDR3 nucleotides: TGCGCCAGCAGCGCACGACCAGGGGAGACCCAGTACTTC. Protein sequence: CASSARPGETQYF.

The chain uses TRBV4-2 and TRBJ2-1; weak D call: TRBD2 (7 bases). This CDR3 is built from 15 residues. The V gene's germline CDR1 is LGHNA and CDR2 YNFKEQ. V lost 4 bases and J 7 bases, leaving 17 bases between the germline ends. The CDR3 here is CASSLLIGGLNEQFF. CDR3 in DNA: TGTGCCAGCAGCCTTCTGATCGGGGGGCTAAATGAGCAGTTCTTC.